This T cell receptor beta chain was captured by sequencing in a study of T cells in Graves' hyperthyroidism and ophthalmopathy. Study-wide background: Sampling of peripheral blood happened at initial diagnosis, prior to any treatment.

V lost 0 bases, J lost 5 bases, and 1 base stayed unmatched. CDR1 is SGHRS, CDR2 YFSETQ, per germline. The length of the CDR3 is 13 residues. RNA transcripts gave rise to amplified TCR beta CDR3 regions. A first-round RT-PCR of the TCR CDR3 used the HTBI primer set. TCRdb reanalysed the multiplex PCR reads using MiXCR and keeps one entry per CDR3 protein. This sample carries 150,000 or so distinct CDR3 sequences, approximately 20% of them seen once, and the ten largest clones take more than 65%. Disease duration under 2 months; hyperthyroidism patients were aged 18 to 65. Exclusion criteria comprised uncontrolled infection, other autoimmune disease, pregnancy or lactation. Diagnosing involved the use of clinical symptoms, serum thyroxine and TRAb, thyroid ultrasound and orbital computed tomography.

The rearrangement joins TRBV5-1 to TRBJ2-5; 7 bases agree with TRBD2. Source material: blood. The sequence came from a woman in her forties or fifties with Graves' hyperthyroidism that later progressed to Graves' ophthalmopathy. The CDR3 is CASSLVLAETQYF. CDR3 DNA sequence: TGCGCCAGCAGCTTGGTACTAGCGGAGACCCAGTACTTC.